The clone carrying this TCR beta chain was detected only a few times. Its antigen is not identified. Germline V gene sequence: CDR1 SEHNR, CDR2 FQNEAQ (reference sequence). The CDR3 is 14 amino acids. Trimming stripped 5 bases from V and 4 bases from J, with 14 bases between. The data stem from a study of T cell repertoires in cytomegalovirus infection. Study-level background: It was the public TCR beta signatures that indicated both CMV infection and matching HLA type.

Whole-study findings and limits: CMV-specific HLA-C-restricted TCR beta clonotypes dominated the ex vivo response. Individuals carrying CMV plus the relevant HLA were identified by cumulative frequency of public TCR beta families.

TCRdb fed the reads into MiXCR, producing one record per CDR3 protein. The sample comprises tens of thousands of distinct CDR3 sequences, 20% of which are singletons, and around 18% rests with the top ten. This receptor was obtained from a human donor in good health (CMV status not recorded). Some clones in this sample may be carry-over from other donors' samples. The sample taken for sequencing was PBMCs, sequenced either directly or after in vitro stimulation (not recorded which). This rearrangement joins TRBV7-9 to TRBJ1-1; weak D call: TRBD1 (6 bases). This CDR3 reads CASSPAGGGTEAFF. CDR3 DNA: TGTGCCAGCAGCCCAGCCGGAGGGGGCACTGAAGCTTTCTTT.